What follows describes a single TCR beta chain. Its matching antigen is unknown. Samples were assayed with immunoSEQ v3.0 at survey level. Generated by immunoSEQ multiplex PCR, the TCRdb table keeps only in-frame clones and is missing some. The sample shows about 28,000 clones, about 95% of them seen only once. The sample is drawn from a study of long-term antiretroviral therapy in people with HIV. General study results and limits: Someone took the blood between about 2004 and 2017, maybe while older ART regimens were in use.

Material: unsorted PBMCs, obtained 5.3 years after starting antiretroviral therapy. The clonotype originates from a man aged 50 or older with HIV.

The CDR3 here is CASSIGRSDQETQYF. The CDR3 DNA reads as TGTGCCAGTAGTATCGGCAGGTCGGACCAAGAGACCCAGTACTTC. The genes are TRBV19 and TRBJ2-5; D is unresolved. Germline V gene data show CDR1 as LNHDA and CDR2 as SQIVND (reference sequence). V was clipped by 3 bases and J by 0 bases, with 11 bases between them. This CDR3 comprises 15 residues.